This passage covers 6 T cell receptor beta chains from one sample sequenced in a study of identical twins. TCRdb redid the calling of the 5' RACE reads with MiXCR, one entry per CDR3 protein. The table shows approximately 530,000 distinct CDR3 sequences, with under 25% occurring only once. The sample was also reused in another study, on yellow fever vaccine responses in identical twins.

Sequencing was done on a sample of CD4+ T cells sorted from blood. The receptors were gathered from a woman under 30 in good health.

DNA for the CDR3: TGTGCCAGCAGCTTAGTCTCGGGACGGATCTACAATGAGCAGTTCTTC. This encodes CASSLVSGRIYNEQFF. The chain combines TRBV7-8 with TRBJ2-1, with D perhaps given as TRBD1 or TRBD2 (5 bases each). The CDR3 is made up of 16 amino acids. The V end was cut by 1 base, the J end by 3 bases, with 13 bases between. Germline CDR1 reads SGHVS; CDR2 reads FQNEAQ.

The genes are TRBV11-1 and TRBJ2-3; 11 nucleotides align to TRBD2. The CDR3 covers 18 residues. V was clipped by 4 bases and J by 1 base; unmatched bases: 10. Per germline, CDR1 SGHAT and CDR2 FQDESV (reference sequence). The CDR3 bases are TGTGCCAGCAGCTCCCCCGCCGCACTAGCGGGGGGCACAGATACGCAGTATTTT. Translating it yields CASSSPAALAGGTDTQYF.

This clonotype was detected only once. The V gene is TRBV4-1, the J gene TRBJ2-7; D might be TRBD2 (6 bases). V shed 1 base and J shed 6 bases, with 10 bases lying between them. Germline-derived CDR1 and CDR2 are MGHRA and YSYEKL. This CDR3 is built from 13 residues. The CDR3: CASSQVVGLEQYV. The CDR3 region has the DNA TGCGCCAGCAGCCAAGTTGTGGGACTCGAGCAGTACGTC.

The chain couples TRBV5-1 to TRBJ2-7; 10 positions match TRBD1. V lost 2 bases to trimming and J lost 5 bases; unmatched junction nucleotides: 4. Germline values: CDR1 SGHRS, CDR2 YFSETQ. This CDR3 is 14 amino acids long. CDR3: CASSFDRGRNEQYF. DNA for the CDR3: TGCGCCAGCAGCTTCGACAGGGGGCGCAACGAGCAGTACTTC.

The chain is built from TRBV3-1 and TRBJ2-3, with TRBD2 matching 8 bases. This CDR3 comprises 15 residues. V gave up 4 bases and J gave up 3 bases; unmatched junction bases: 6. Germline loops: CDR1 LGHDT, CDR2 YNNKEL (reference sequence). The CDR3 bases are TGTGCCAGCAGCCGTGCCAGCGGGGGAACAGATACGCAGTATTTT. Its translation is CASSRASGGTDTQYF.

This clonotype was detected ten times or more. The chain has TRBV28 and TRBJ2-7, with TRBD1 identical over 9 bases. This CDR3 is built from 15 residues. Trimming removed 6 bases from V and 2 bases from J; junction bases left unmatched: 8. Per the germline V gene, CDR1 is MDHEN and CDR2 is SYDVKM. The CDR3 nucleotides read TGTGCCAGCAGAAAGGACAGGGGATCGACCTACGAGCAGTACGTC. Translation gives CASRKDRGSTYEQYV.